The 24 T cell receptor beta chains below come from one sample, sequenced in a study of T-cell reconstitution after alpha-beta-depleted transplantation in children. Preparation of the TCRbeta library was carried out with unique molecular identifiers. TCRdb reanalysed the PCR reads using MiXCR and keeps one entry per CDR3 protein. The data show some 400,000 distinct CDR3 sequences, with around 21% seen just once and approximately 3.9% held by the top ten. This specimen consisted of PBMCs from the stem cell graft donor, obtained from the stem cell graft. These receptors were obtained from a human donor who donated a stem cell graft to a child with acute myeloid leukemia.

Written as DNA, the CDR3 is TGCAGTGCTAGAAGCCCCGGCCAGCCCCAGCATTTT. Translating gives CSARSPGQPQHF. This chain joins TRBV20-1 and TRBJ1-5, with no clear D. Germline CDR1 DFQATT, CDR2 SNEGSKA (reference sequence). With 2 bases removed from V and 7 bases from J, the gap between germline ends came to 9 bases. The CDR3 spans 12 residues.

This clonotype was found many times. The J gene is TRBJ2-3, the V gene TRBV4-1; D unresolved. CDR3 length: 16 amino acids. Germline V gene data show CDR1 as MGHRA and CDR2 as YSYEKL. The germline V and J ends were trimmed by 0 bases and 5 bases, with 15 bases remaining between them. CDR3 DNA: TGCGCCAGCAGCCAAGAGAAACTCATCGGAGTAGATACGCAGTATTTT. It encodes CASSQEKLIGVDTQYF.

This clonotype appeared a single time. The V and J genes are TRBV28 and TRBJ2-3, with 11 bases that match TRBD1. The junction had 7 bases not matched to a gene; V was cut back by 4 bases and J by 4 bases. The CDR3 is 16 amino acids. Germline CDR1 MDHEN, CDR2 SYDVKM. DNA for the CDR3: TGTGCCAGCAGTTGGACAGGGGGCGCCTATCCAGATACGCAGTATTTT. This encodes CASSWTGGAYPDTQYF.

Details on this clonotype: The junction and the germline gene differ at one end; a read error may be behind it. This rearrangement joins TRBV7-3 to TRBJ2-6; D uncertain. In germline, CDR1 is SGHTA, CDR2 FQGTGA. This CDR3 region has 15 residues. The CDR3 bases are TGTGCCAGCAGCATAACAGCCTCTGGGGCCAACGTCCTGACTTTC. Translating gives CASSITASGANVLTF.

V is TRBV20-1 and J is TRBJ2-4, with 10 bases aligning to TRBD2. With 2 bases clipped from V and 7 bases from J, the junction kept 5 bases outside the gene matches. CDR3 length: 14 amino acids. In germline, CDR1 is DFQATT, CDR2 SNEGSKA (reference sequence). CDR3 protein: CSARLAGERNIQYF. The CDR3 DNA sequence: TGCAGTGCTAGACTAGCGGGAGAGAGGAACATTCAGTACTTC.

This clonotype came up a few times. V gene TRBV7-9 combines with J gene TRBJ2-3, with D unresolved. The ends were cut back, 5 bases at V and 6 bases at J, with 15 bases in the middle. This CDR3 comprises 14 residues. Per the germline V gene, CDR1 is SEHNR and CDR2 is FQNEAQ (reference sequence). The CDR3 DNA is TGTGCCAGCAGCCCCCACATGAACCTGGATACGCAGTATTTT. Its translation is CASSPHMNLDTQYF.

The V call is TRBV20-1, the J call TRBJ2-1; tentative D call: TRBD2 (6 bases). The germline V gene has CDR1 DFQATT and CDR2 SNEGSKA (reference sequence). The CDR3 extends over 13 amino acids. Trimming removed 0 bases from V and 6 bases from J, with 9 bases in between. CDR3 coding DNA: TGCAGTGCTAGAGATCCGGAGGGCAATGAGCAGTTCTTC. It is translated as CSARDPEGNEQFF.

This clonotype was found many times. This chain joins TRBV29-1 and TRBJ2-3; TRBD1 matches 10 bases. CDR1 is SQVTM and CDR2 is ANQGSEA in the germline V gene. The CDR3 length is 15 residues. Germline trimming cut 5 bases from V and 6 bases from J; bases unmatched to any gene: 11. The CDR3 loop is CSVRGRGQGLDTQYF. The CDR3 nucleotides are TGCAGCGTTAGGGGACGGGGACAGGGGTTGGATACGCAGTATTTT.

The chain uses TRBV7-3 and TRBJ2-5; 8 bases map to TRBD2. From germline, CDR1 is SGHTA and CDR2 FQGTGA. The CDR3 length is 15 residues. The ends lost 3 bases at V and 5 bases at J; junction bases unmatched: 8. CDR3 nucleotides: TGTGCCAGCAGCTTTGGTACTAGCGGCGCGGAGACCCAGTACTTC. This codes for CASSFGTSGAETQYF.

The genes are TRBV12-3 or TRBV12-4 and TRBJ2-1; 10 bases map to TRBD2. The CDR3 runs 15 residues. V gave up 3 bases and J gave up 6 bases; unmatched junction bases: 5. DNA of the CDR3: TGTGCCAGCAGTTTGCTAGCGGGAGTAGGCAATGAGCAGTTCTTC. It codes for CASSLLAGVGNEQFF.

In its sample, this clonotype was seen a few times. The V gene is TRBV6-1, the J gene TRBJ2-3; possibly TRBD1 for D (5 bases). This CDR3 has 13 residues. The V and J ends lost 6 bases and 0 bases respectively, with 7 bases between them. Germline V gives CDR1 MNHNS, CDR2 SASEGT. The CDR3, as DNA: TGTGCCAGCAGCCGACAGAGCACAGATACGCAGTATTTT. It codes for CASSRQSTDTQYF.

Ten or more counts support this clonotype. The chain combines TRBV5-6 with TRBJ1-5; the D is unclear. V lost 1 base and J 5 bases, leaving 10 bases between the germline ends. CDR1 is SGHDT and CDR2 is YYEEEE in the germline V gene. CDR3 size: 14 residues. CDR3 loop: CASSLTRGDQPQHF. CDR3 nucleotide sequence: TGTGCCAGCAGCTTGACTCGCGGAGATCAGCCCCAGCATTTT.

The gene calls are TRBV20-1 and TRBJ1-2, with a possible D match to TRBD1 (6 bases). Trimming left V 2 bases short and J 4 bases short, with 17 bases between. This CDR3 is built from 15 residues. Germline CDR1 and CDR2: DFQATT and SNEGSKA (reference sequence). The CDR3 bases are TGCAGTGCTAGACCACCACAGGGTGGGAGCTATGGCTACACCTTC. This sequence encodes CSARPPQGGSYGYTF.

The V gene is TRBV25-1, the J gene TRBJ2-1; maybe TRBD2 (5 bases). The germline CDR1 and CDR2 sequences are MGHDK and SYGVNS. V gave up 4 bases and J gave up 8 bases, with 12 bases separating them. The CDR3 is 13 amino acids. CDR3 in amino acids: CASSVQRRDEQFF. The CDR3 DNA follows: TGTGCCAGCAGTGTACAGCGGCGGGATGAGCAGTTCTTC.

V gene TRBV9 combines with J gene TRBJ2-1; 8 bases are shared with TRBD1. The CDR3 extends over 15 amino acids. With V trimmed by 2 bases and J by 7 bases, 8 bases remained unmatched. Germline CDR1 reads SGDLS; CDR2 reads YYNGEE. CDR3 in amino acids: CASSVAGTGYNEQFF. CDR3 bases: TGTGCCAGCAGCGTCGCCGGGACAGGTTATAATGAGCAGTTCTTC.

The chain recombines TRBV4-3 with TRBJ2-1; possibly TRBD2 for D (5 bases). With 0 bases removed from V and 3 bases from J, the gap between germline ends came to 9 bases. The CDR3 is 15 residues long. CDR1 and CDR2 from the germline V gene are LGHNA and YSLEER. CDR3 DNA: TGCGCCAGCAGCCAAGACGGACTCCTCTACAATGAGCAGTTCTTC. It codes for CASSQDGLLYNEQFF.

The gene calls are TRBV6-2 or TRBV6-3 and TRBJ2-1; D not resolved. V lost 7 bases, J lost 9 bases, and 16 bases lay in between. This CDR3 contains 13 residues. Looked up from germline, CDR1 is MNHEY and CDR2 is SVGEGT. The CDR3 sequence is CASTLDKSTEQFF. The CDR3 region has the DNA TGTGCCAGCACCCTAGACAAAAGCACTGAGCAGTTCTTC.

The rearrangement uses TRBV12-3 or TRBV12-4 and TRBJ1-5; D uncertain. V was cut by 1 base and J by 3 bases, with 10 bases left in between. The CDR3 length is 15 residues. The CDR3 nucleotides read TGTGCCAGCAGTTTAGGGGGTTTTGACAATCAGCCCCAGCATTTT. It is translated as CASSLGGFDNQPQHF.

The rearrangement uses TRBV10-1 and TRBJ1-5; tentatively, D is TRBD1 (6 bases). V lost 6 bases, J lost 0 bases, and 9 bases lay in between. Germline CDR1 is WNHNN and CDR2 is SYGVQD (reference sequence). The CDR3 is 14 residues long. The DNA of the CDR3 is TGCGCCAGCAGAAACAGGGATAGCAATCAGCCCCAGCATTTT. Its protein product is CASRNRDSNQPQHF.

V and J are TRBV10-3 and TRBJ2-5; 14 bases are shared with TRBD2. The CDR3 covers 15 residues. Germline CDR1 reads ENHRY; CDR2 reads SYGVKD. The V gene end was trimmed by 4 bases and the J gene end by 4 bases; junction bases not matched to a gene: 2. The CDR3 bases are TGTGCCATCAGTGTGGGACTAGCGGGAGTAGAGACCCAGTACTTC. This sequence encodes CAISVGLAGVETQYF.

This clonotype was detected many times. The V gene is TRBV29-1, the J gene TRBJ2-7, with TRBD2 matching over 7 bases. There are 11 residues in the CDR3. Germline loops: CDR1 SQVTM, CDR2 ANQGSEA. Unmatched junction bases numbered 5, after V lost 1 base and J lost 11 bases. The CDR3 nucleotides are TGCAGCGTTGAAGTGGGAGGGCGAGAGTACTTC. Its translation: CSVEVGGREYF.

At least ten counts were recorded for this clonotype. The chain joins TRBV29-1 to TRBJ2-5; 9 bases line up with TRBD1. The V and J ends lost 4 bases and 5 bases, in that order; junction bases with no gene match: 5. This CDR3 has 13 residues. CDR1 is SQVTM, CDR2 ANQGSEA, per germline. CDR3 bases: TGCAGCGTTGCCTCAACAGGGGGCGAGACCCAGTACTTC. It is translated as CSVASTGGETQYF.

This clonotype has more than one count but fewer than ten. The chain carries TRBV7-9 and TRBJ2-7; D is unresolved. The V gene's germline CDR1 is SEHNR and CDR2 FQNEAQ (reference sequence). CDR3 size: 14 residues. Trimming left V 1 base short and J 3 bases short, with 10 bases between. CDR3 in amino acids: CASSLGVQFYEQYF. The CDR3 DNA reads as TGTGCCAGCAGCTTAGGAGTACAGTTCTACGAGCAGTACTTC.

In this sample, this clonotype turned up a few times. This chain joins TRBV21-1 and TRBJ2-1; the table's D call TRBD1 went unverified against the DNA. TRBV21-1 is a documented pseudogene. The CDR3 is 14 amino acids. The CDR3 here is CAKGLQSTYNEQFF. For the CDR3, the DNA is TGTGCCAAGGGGCTTCAATCGACATACAATGAGCAGTTCTTC.